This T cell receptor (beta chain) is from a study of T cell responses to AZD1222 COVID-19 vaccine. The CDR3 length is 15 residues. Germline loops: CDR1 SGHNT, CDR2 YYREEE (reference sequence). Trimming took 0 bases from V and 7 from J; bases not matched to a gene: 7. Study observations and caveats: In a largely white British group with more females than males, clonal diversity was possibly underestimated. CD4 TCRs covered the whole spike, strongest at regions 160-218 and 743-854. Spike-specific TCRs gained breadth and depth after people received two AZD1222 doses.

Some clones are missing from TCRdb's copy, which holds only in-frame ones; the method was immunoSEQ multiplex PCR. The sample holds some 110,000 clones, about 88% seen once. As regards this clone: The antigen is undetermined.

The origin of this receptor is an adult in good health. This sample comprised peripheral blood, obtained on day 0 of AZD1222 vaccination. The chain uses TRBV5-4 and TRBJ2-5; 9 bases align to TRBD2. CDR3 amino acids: CASSLGGSGGGTQYF. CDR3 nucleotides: TGTGCCAGCAGCTTGGGCGGTAGCGGGGGAGGGACCCAGTACTTC.